Here is one T cell receptor beta chain with its context. Attachment of unique molecular identifiers to individual cDNA molecules was performed in the library. TCRdb reprocessed the RACE reads with MiXCR, giving one entry per CDR3 protein. The sample yields 110,000 to 150,000 distinct CDR3 sequences, around 11% seen once. The data originate from a study of human T cells and chemical hapten exposure. V was trimmed by 6 bases and J by 12 bases, leaving 18 bases between them. The length of the CDR3 is 13 residues. The time point is: patch test 2, 6 weeks after DPC sensitization. Sample treatment: therapeutic diphenylcyclopropenone sensitization with weekly scalp DPC.

Sequencing used whole blood, obtained in connection with sensitization to the hapten diphenylcyclopropenone (DPC). This receptor was identified in a woman aged 50 to 60 with alopecia areata. Some clones in this sample may be carry-over from other donors' samples. The V call is TRBV12-3 or TRBV12-4, the J call TRBJ2-1; the D gene could be TRBD1 or TRBD2 (7 bases each). CDR3: CASRQQGRERQFF. The DNA for the CDR3 is TGTGCCAGCAGGCAACAGGGGCGGGAGAGGCAGTTCTTC.